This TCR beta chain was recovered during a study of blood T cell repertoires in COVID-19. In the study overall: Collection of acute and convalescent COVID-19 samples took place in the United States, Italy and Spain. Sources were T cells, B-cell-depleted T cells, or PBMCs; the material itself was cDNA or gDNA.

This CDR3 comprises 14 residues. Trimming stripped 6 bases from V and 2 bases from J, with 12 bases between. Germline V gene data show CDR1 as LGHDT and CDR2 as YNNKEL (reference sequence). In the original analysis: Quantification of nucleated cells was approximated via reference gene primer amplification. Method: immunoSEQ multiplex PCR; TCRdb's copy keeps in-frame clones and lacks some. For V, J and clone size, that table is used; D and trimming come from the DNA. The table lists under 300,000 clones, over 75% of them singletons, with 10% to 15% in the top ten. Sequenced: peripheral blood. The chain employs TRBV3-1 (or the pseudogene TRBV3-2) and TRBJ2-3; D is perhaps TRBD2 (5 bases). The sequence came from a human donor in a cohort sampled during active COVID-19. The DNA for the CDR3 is TGTGCCAGCAGACCTCGGGGAAACACAGATACGCAGTATTTT. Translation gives CASRPRGNTDTQYF.